The text below deals with one T cell receptor beta chain. This specimen belongs to a study of blood T cell repertoires in COVID-19. Trimming at V came to 5 bases and at J to 5 bases, leaving 6 bases not matched to a gene. This CDR3 spans 15 amino acids. The germline CDR1 and CDR2 sequences are KGHSH and LQKENI. Method: immunoSEQ multiplex PCR; TCRdb's copy keeps in-frame clones and lacks some. The data show approximately 70,000 clones, with 76% seen just once and under 15% held by the top ten. The receptor's source is a man aged 60 to 69 with COVID-19, enrolled during active disease. The sequencing sample was made of peripheral blood. V is TRBV18 and J is TRBJ2-5; 12 positions agree with TRBD2. The CDR3 reads CASSASGRAGETQYF. The CDR3 nucleotides read TGTGCCAGCTCAGCTAGCGGGAGGGCCGGCGAGACCCAGTACTTC.